These 22 T cell receptor beta chains originate from one sample sequenced in a study of regulatory T cells in long-lasting Graves disease (dated by TCRdb to about 2021). The method was multiplex PCR. This sample was sequenced with an Illumina HiSeq 4000. TCR beta libraries were built with iRepertoire HTBI primers and Arm-PCR amplification of CDR3 regions. TCRdb handled the public reads itself, with Q25 trimming in fastp and clone calling in MiXCR, and kept productive beta chains. Rows are combined by CDR3 protein, so each entry shows the most common genes and DNA. This sample lists hundreds of thousands of distinct CDR3 sequences; 15% to 17% were detected once. Of the sample, approximately 22% falls within the top ten clones. This specimen's time point label, interpreted: newly diagnosed GD, antithyroid drugs for less than 3 months. RNA was extracted from PBMCs in TRIzol for both TCR sequencing and RNA sequencing.

The starting material was peripheral blood mononuclear cells (PBMCs), obtained at new diagnosis, from a patient treated with antithyroid drugs. The receptor source for this set is a female donor with Graves disease.

This clonotype was seen ten or more times. The rearrangement joins TRBV25-1 to TRBJ1-6; no clear D gene. The germline CDR1 and CDR2 sequences are MGHDK and SYGVNS. The CDR3 is 14 amino acids. Trimming stripped 6 bases from V and 7 bases from J, with 13 bases between. The CDR3 loop is CASRSRLPNSPLHF. The CDR3 coding sequence is TGTGCCAGCAGATCCCGGCTTCCCAATTCACCCCTCCACTTT.

This clonotype was detected ten times or more. This chain uses TRBV27 with TRBJ2-7; tentatively, D is TRBD1 (5 bases). The CDR3 has 14 residues. Germline CDR1 MNHEY, CDR2 SMNVEV (reference sequence). V lost 6 bases and J lost 4, with 16 bases in between. The chain's CDR3 is CASSRSRQGYEQYF. Written as DNA, the CDR3 is TGTGCCAGCAGCCGTTCGCGCCAGGGTTACGAGCAGTACTTC.

This clonotype occurred many times. This chain uses TRBV10-1 with TRBJ1-1; possible D gene TRBD1, 5 bases. The ends were cut back, 5 bases at V and 0 bases at J, with 13 bases in the middle. Germline V gene sequence: CDR1 WNHNN, CDR2 SYGVQD (reference sequence). This CDR3 is 15 amino acids long. The CDR3, as DNA: TGCGCCAGCAGTAGAGACAGTTTTATGAACACTGAAGCTTTCTTT. It codes for CASSRDSFMNTEAFF.

This clonotype was seen ten or more times. The chain recombines TRBV5-1 with TRBJ1-1, with D hard to call. Trimming stripped 1 base from V and 0 bases from J, with 13 bases between. Germline V CDR1 and CDR2: SGHRS, YFSETQ. This CDR3 is 16 amino acids long. The CDR3 DNA follows: TGCGCCAGCAGCTTGTTAGCCCAGGTTATGAACACTGAAGCTTTCTTT. Protein product: CASSLLAQVMNTEAFF.

CDR3 sequence (DNA): TGTGCCGGACGGGGACAGGGAGCTGGCACTGAAGCTTTCTTT. As protein: CAGRGQGAGTEAFF. The chain couples TRBV6-1 to TRBJ1-1; 9 bases fit TRBD1. The CDR3 sequence is 14 residues long. J lost 4 bases, V lost 11 bases, and 11 bases had no gene match. Germline CDR1 and CDR2: MNHNS and SASEGT.

The gene calls are TRBV28 and TRBJ2-3, with TRBD2 matching over 13 bases. Trimming cost V 4 bases and J 4 bases; bases outside gene matches: 8. Germline V gene sequence: CDR1 MDHEN, CDR2 SYDVKM. This CDR3 region has 17 residues. The CDR3, as DNA: TGTGCCAGCAGTTCACTAGCGGGAGGGGTGGCCGCAGATACGCAGTATTTT. Translated, it gives CASSSLAGGVAADTQYF.

This clonotype was recorded many times. The V gene is TRBV6-2 or TRBV6-3, the J gene TRBJ1-5; 9 positions agree with TRBD1. The CDR3 length is 18 residues. Germline-derived CDR1 and CDR2 are MNHEY and SVGEGT. After removal of 3 bases from V and 0 bases from J, the junction contained 9 bases not matched to a gene. For the CDR3, the DNA is TGTGCCAGCAGTTATCCGGGGGACAGGGTTTATAGCAATCAGCCCCAGCATTTT. It yields the protein CASSYPGDRVYSNQPQHF.

This clonotype was picked up many times. The V gene is TRBV6-2 or TRBV6-3, the J gene TRBJ1-2, with 8 bases that match TRBD1. Germline loops: CDR1 MNHEY, CDR2 SVGEGT. J gave up 5 bases and V 6 bases, and 8 bases lay outside the gene matches. The CDR3 runs to 14 residues. Here the CDR3 DNA reads TGTGCCAGCAGACTCGCCCGACAGGGGTATGGCTACACCTTC. This translates into CASRLARQGYGYTF.

The table lists this clonotype with many counts. The chain employs TRBV19 and TRBJ1-1; TRBD1 matches at 9 bases. CDR1 LNHDA and CDR2 SQIVND come from the germline V gene (reference sequence). The CDR3 totals 18 residues. Losses at the gene ends were 6 bases for V and 1 base for J; bases not matched to a gene: 15. The CDR3 bases are TGTGCCAGTAGGATCGTGTCGGGACAGGGCTTCAAGAACACTGAAGCTTTCTTT. Protein sequence: CASRIVSGQGFKNTEAFF. The full variable domain, its missing parts supplied by reference TRBV19 and TRBJ1-1, is DGGITQSPKYLFRKEGQNVTLSCEQNLNHDAMYWYRQDPGQGLRLIYYSQIVNDFQKGDIAEGYSVSREKKESFPLTVTSAQKNPTAFYLCASRIVSGQGFKNTEAFFGQGTRLTVV.

In this sample, this clonotype turned up many times. The chain carries TRBV7-3 and TRBJ2-3, with D uncertain. The CDR3 runs 14 residues. The V gene lost 5 bases and the J gene lost 4 bases, with 13 bases spanning the gap. The germline gives CDR1 SGHTA, CDR2 FQGTGA. CDR3 region: CASSPSGFSDTQYF. The DNA for the CDR3 is TGTGCCAGCAGCCCAAGTGGGTTTTCAGATACGCAGTATTTT.

In its sample, this clonotype was seen many times. CDR3 sequence (DNA): TGCGCCAGCAGCCAGGGTGTATCTTCGCCCCAGCATTTT. Amino acids: CASSQGVSSPQHF. The rearrangement links TRBV4-1 to TRBJ1-5; D call uncertain. Germline CDR1 is MGHRA and CDR2 is YSYEKL. V lost 3 bases and J 9 bases, leaving 12 bases between the germline ends. This CDR3 is built from 13 residues.

This clonotype was detected many times. The chain is built from TRBV5-1 and TRBJ2-1; 12 nucleotides align to TRBD2. The germline CDR1 and CDR2 sequences are SGHRS and YFSETQ. The junction had 11 bases not matched to a gene; V was cut back by 5 bases and J by 8 bases. This CDR3 contains 16 residues. CDR3 in DNA: TGCGCCAGCAGAAACCTAGCGGGAGGGCCGGGACATGAGCAGTTCTTC. Protein product: CASRNLAGGPGHEQFF.

This clonotype was counted ten times or more. The rearrangement links TRBV12-3 or TRBV12-4 to TRBJ2-7; 10 bases fit TRBD1. The length of the CDR3 is 16 residues. Trimming took 5 bases from V and 2 from J; bases not matched to a gene: 9. The DNA for the CDR3 is TGTGCCAGCAGTACCGGGACAGGGGTCCGAACCTACGAGCAGTACTTC. Amino acids: CASSTGTGVRTYEQYF.

In this sample, this clonotype turned up many times. Sequence at one end of the junction differs from germline and may be a read error. V is TRBV5-1 and J is TRBJ1-1; no reliable D call. This CDR3 has 15 amino acids. Germline assignment: CDR1 SGHRS and CDR2 YFSETQ. CDR3 sequence: CASSLALRRDTEAFF. The CDR3 DNA reads as TGTGCCAGCAGCTTGGCCTTAAGACGGGACACTGAAGCTTTCTTT.

This clonotype has ten or more counts. The J gene is TRBJ2-3, the V gene TRBV28; maybe TRBD1 (5 bases). V shed 6 bases and J shed 1 base, with 8 bases lying between them. The CDR3 totals 13 residues. Per germline, CDR1 MDHEN and CDR2 SYDVKM. CDR3 in amino acids: CASRTAGTDTQYF. CDR3 in DNA: TGTGCCAGCAGGACAGCTGGCACAGATACGCAGTATTTT.

This chain joins TRBV7-3 and TRBJ1-2, with 7 bases fitting TRBD1. This CDR3 region has 22 residues. Germline V CDR1 and CDR2: SGHTA, FQGTGA. V was clipped by 1 base and J by 1 base; unmatched bases: 24. For the CDR3, the DNA is TGTGCCAGCAGCTTAAGGGGGGGTATAAGAGGGGGCAATCGTACACTTAACTATGGCTACACCTTC. Its translation: CASSLRGGIRGGNRTLNYGYTF.

V and J are TRBV4-3 and TRBJ2-1, with D possibly being TRBD2 (5 bases). Germline CDR1 LGHNA, CDR2 YSLEER. Trimming took off 0 bases at V and 6 bases at J, with 18 bases between the two ends. This CDR3 spans 17 amino acids. The chain's CDR3 is CASSQDAVSSIGNEQFF. CDR3 DNA sequence: TGCGCCAGCAGCCAAGATGCGGTATCTAGCATCGGCAATGAGCAGTTCTTC.

In its sample, this clonotype was seen many times. The chain employs TRBV5-5 and TRBJ2-7; the D gene is possibly TRBD1 (6 bases). Germline CDR1 reads SGHKS; CDR2 reads YYEKEE (reference sequence). V was cut by 0 bases and J by 5 bases, with 12 bases left in between. The CDR3 runs 14 residues. The chain's CDR3 is CASSLAPGVDEQYF. DNA for the CDR3: TGTGCCAGCAGCTTGGCCCCAGGGGTGGACGAGCAGTACTTC.

The CDR3 loop is CAINSDRDRAAFF. As DNA, the CDR3 is TGTGCCATCAATAGTGATAGGGACAGGGCAGCTTTCTTT. The gene calls are TRBV10-3 and TRBJ1-1; 9 bases map to TRBD1. This CDR3 comprises 13 residues. V shed 7 bases and J 10 bases; nucleotides not matched to a gene: 10. The germline V gene encodes CDR1 ENHRY and CDR2 SYGVKD.

CDR3 protein: CASSVDGTGGSPLHF. The CDR3 coding sequence is TGTGCCAGCAGCGTAGATGGGACAGGGGGTTCACCCCTCCACTTT. This chain joins TRBV9 and TRBJ1-6, with 11 bases fitting TRBD1. Germline V CDR1 and CDR2: SGDLS, YYNGEE. The CDR3 loop spans 15 amino acids. The trim removed 0 bases at V and 9 bases at J, leaving 2 bases unmatched.

The chain links TRBV10-3 to TRBJ1-2; no definite D call. CDR1 and CDR2 from the germline V gene are ENHRY and SYGVKD. The CDR3 length is 14 residues. V lost 6 bases, J lost 4 bases, and 15 bases lay in between. The CDR3 loop reads CAIRAGTRGYGYTF. The CDR3 nucleotides read TGTGCCATCAGGGCGGGAACTCGGGGCTATGGCTACACCTTC.

This clonotype was recorded at least ten times. The chain links TRBV7-3 to TRBJ2-1; 8 bases align to TRBD2. Germline lookup yields CDR1 SGHTA and CDR2 FQGTGA. This CDR3 region has 20 residues. Trimming cost V 5 bases and J 0 bases; bases outside gene matches: 18. The DNA of the CDR3 is TGTGCCAGCAGCCGCCCAGAAGCGGGGGTAAGCGCGAGCTCCTACAATGAGCAGTTCTTC. It encodes CASSRPEAGVSASSYNEQFF.